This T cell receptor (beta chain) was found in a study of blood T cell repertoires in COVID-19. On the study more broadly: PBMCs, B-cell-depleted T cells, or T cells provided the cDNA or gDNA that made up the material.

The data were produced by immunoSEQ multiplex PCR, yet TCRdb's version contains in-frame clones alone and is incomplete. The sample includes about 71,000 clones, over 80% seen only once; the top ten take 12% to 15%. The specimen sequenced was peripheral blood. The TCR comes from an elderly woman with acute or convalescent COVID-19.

The CDR3 DNA follows: TGTGCCAGCAGCCAAGATTTCGGGGGAGGACAGCCCCAGCATTTT. This codes for CASSQDFGGGQPQHF. This sequence joins TRBV3-1 (or the pseudogene TRBV3-2) and TRBJ1-5; maybe TRBD1 (5 bases). The CDR3 totals 15 residues. Trimming took off 0 bases at V and 7 bases at J, with 13 bases between the two ends. Germline V gene sequence: CDR1 LGHDT, CDR2 YNNKEL (reference sequence).